This TCR beta chain was obtained from a study of blood T cell repertoires in COVID-19. Study-level information: T cells, B-cell-depleted T cells, or PBMCs supplied cDNA or gDNA.

Per the germline V gene, CDR1 is MDHEN and CDR2 is SYDVKM. CDR3 length: 12 amino acids. J was trimmed by 6 bases and V by 7 bases; bases with no gene match: 5. Participants were aged about 18 to 100 years, lived in roughly 25 US areas, and enrolled virtually. In the authors' methods: Nucleated cell number was recorded as an estimate derived from reference gene primer amplification. Profiling relied on immunoSEQ multiplex PCR, and the TCRdb table lists in-frame clones only, not all of them. For V, J and clone size, that table is used; D and trimming come from the DNA. The sample yields 230,000 or so clones, 86% seen once. This clone was seen once.

The sequence was obtained from a woman between 35 and 50 years old with acute COVID-19. The chain couples TRBV28 to TRBJ1-2, with 7 bases that match TRBD1. Sequencing was carried out using PBMCs or T cells enriched from blood (not recorded which). This CDR3 reads CASTRTGDGYTF. CDR3 bases: TGTGCCAGCACCCGTACAGGGGATGGCTACACCTTC.